Listed here are 19 T cell receptor beta chains from one sample, sequenced in a study of blood T cell repertoires in COVID-19 (dated by TCRdb to between 2020 and 2021). The library was generated by the immunoSEQ multiplex PCR assay. Not all clones reach the TCRdb copy of this immuneACCESS table, which keeps in-frame sequences only. Checked studies attribute under half of the gap to unresolved V genes and leave the rest unexplained. Recorded for this sample are roughly 72,000 clones; 88% of them occurred a single time. The leading ten clones occupy under 55% of the sample. Sequenced sample: peripheral blood. The origin of the receptors is a human donor in a cohort sampled during active COVID-19.

The chain links TRBV6-1 to TRBJ2-1; unclear D gene. Germline lookup yields CDR1 MNHNS and CDR2 SASEGT. CDR3 size: 14 residues. V was clipped by 0 bases and J by 5 bases, with 8 bases between them. This CDR3 is CASSEALPNNEQFF. The CDR3 DNA reads TGTGCCAGCAGTGAAGCGCTTCCTAACAATGAGCAGTTCTTC.

The gene calls are TRBV6-5 and TRBJ1-3; TRBD1 agrees at 9 bases. Germline V gene lookup returns CDR1 MNHEY and CDR2 SVGAGI. The CDR3 is 14 amino acids. V was pared by 5 bases and J by 4 bases, with 3 bases of the junction left unmatched. For the CDR3, the DNA is TGTGCCAGCAGTCGGACAGGGGTCGGAAACACCATATATTTT. As protein: CASSRTGVGNTIYF.

The chain carries TRBV7-3 and TRBJ2-5; 8 bases fit TRBD1. This CDR3 has 15 residues. CDR1 and CDR2 from the germline V gene are SGHTA and FQGTGA. The ends lost 3 bases at V and 0 bases at J; junction bases unmatched: 3. The CDR3 sequence is CASSFGTGYQETQYF. As DNA, the CDR3 is TGTGCCAGCAGCTTTGGGACAGGCTACCAAGAGACCCAGTACTTC.

The chain recombines TRBV21-1 with TRBJ1-5; the table's D call of TRBD1 was not tested on the DNA. TRBV21-1 is termed a pseudogene. There are 20 residues in the CDR3. The CDR3 DNA sequence: TGTGCCAGCAGCAAAGTGACCTCCCTTTATGCAGGGGCGAACAATCAGCCCCAGCATTTT. Residues: CASSKVTSLYAGANNQPQHF.

The V call is TRBV21-1, the J call TRBJ1-5. TRBV21-1 is a pseudogene segment. The CDR3 is made up of 17 amino acids. CDR3 DNA sequence: TGTGCCAGCAGCAATCCCCGAGGAAGAACCAGCAATCAGCCCCAGCATTTT. Its translation is CASSNPRGRTSNQPQHF.

The chain recombines TRBV7-3 with TRBJ2-3; 8 bases agree with TRBD2. Germline values: CDR1 SGHTA, CDR2 FQGTGA. There are 15 residues in the CDR3. The trim removed 1 base at V and 0 bases at J, leaving 0 bases unmatched. CDR3 DNA: TGTGCCAGCAGCTTAAGGACTAGCAGCACAGATACGCAGTATTTT. It specifies CASSLRTSSTDTQYF.

V and J are TRBV10-3 and TRBJ2-4; perhaps TRBD2 as D (6 bases). The CDR3 length is 16 residues. Trimming shortened V by 10 bases and J by 0 bases, and 19 bases separated the two germline ends. Looked up from germline, CDR1 is ENHRY and CDR2 is SYGVKD. In DNA, the CDR3 is TGTGCCACCCGAGCGGGCGTAGAACTAGCCAAAAACATTCAGTACTTC. Translating gives CATRAGVELAKNIQYF.

The rearrangement uses TRBV6-1 and TRBJ1-4, with TRBD1 matching 7 bases. This CDR3 spans 14 amino acids. V lost 3 bases to trimming and J lost 3 bases; unmatched junction nucleotides: 1. Looked up from germline, CDR1 is MNHNS and CDR2 is SASEGT. DNA of the CDR3: TGTGCCAGCAGTGATGACAGGGCTAATGAAAAACTGTTTTTT. Encoded protein: CASSDDRANEKLFF.

V is TRBV5-5 and J is TRBJ2-3, with TRBD1 matching over 10 bases. The V and J ends lost 0 bases and 6 bases, in that order; junction bases with no gene match: 7. The CDR3 contains 16 residues. The germline CDR1 and CDR2 sequences are SGHKS and YYEKEE (reference sequence). The CDR3 spells CASSLALTGGQDTQYF. For the CDR3, the DNA is TGTGCCAGCAGCTTGGCCCTGACAGGGGGCCAGGATACGCAGTATTTT.

This clone appeared a few times. This chain joins TRBV6-1 and TRBJ2-7; the match to TRBD1 covers 7 bases. CDR1 is MNHNS, CDR2 SASEGT, per germline. The CDR3 is 14 residues long. The trim removed 5 bases at V and 2 bases at J, leaving 6 bases unmatched. This CDR3 is CASSSRDRTYEQYF. The CDR3, as DNA: TGTGCCAGCAGTTCAAGGGACAGAACCTACGAGCAGTACTTC.

The chain is built from TRBV6-6 and TRBJ2-4, with TRBD2 matching 8 bases. Germline trimming cut 3 bases from V and 6 bases from J; bases unmatched to any gene: 7. The CDR3 consists of 15 residues. Looked up from germline, CDR1 is MNHNY and CDR2 is SVGAGI (reference sequence). The CDR3 here is CASSYPGGALNIQYF. The CDR3 bases are TGTGCCAGCAGTTATCCGGGGGGGGCCCTAAACATTCAGTACTTC.

The CDR3 sequence is CASSSLVYADTQYF. The CDR3 region has the DNA TGTGCCAGCAGCAGCCTGGTATATGCAGATACGCAGTATTTT. The gene calls are TRBV9 and TRBJ2-3; no definite D call. Trimming took off 4 bases at V and 4 bases at J, with 13 bases between the two ends. This CDR3 region has 14 residues. CDR1 is SGDLS, CDR2 YYNGEE, per germline.

This clone was recorded a few times. The V call is TRBV12-3 or TRBV12-4, the J call TRBJ2-1; TRBD2 might be the D (5 bases). V shed 3 bases and J shed 7 bases, with 10 bases lying between them. The CDR3 is 13 amino acids. The CDR3 nucleotides read TGTGCCAGCAGTTTTAGCGTCCCAAATGAGCAGTTCTTC. Residues: CASSFSVPNEQFF.

V and J are TRBV4-3 and TRBJ1-2, with TRBD1 matching 7 bases. Germline values: CDR1 LGHNA, CDR2 YSLEER. There are 14 residues in the CDR3. Germline trimming cut 1 base from V and 6 bases from J; bases unmatched to any gene: 5. The CDR3 spells CASSQADRDDGYTF. The CDR3 DNA is TGCGCCAGCAGCCAAGCAGACAGGGACGATGGCTACACCTTC.

The CDR3: CASSTDRGYGYTF. Here the CDR3 DNA reads TGTGCCAGTAGTACGGACAGGGGTTATGGCTACACCTTC. This rearrangement joins TRBV19 to TRBJ1-2; 9 bases are a match to TRBD1. In germline, CDR1 is LNHDA, CDR2 SQIVND (reference sequence). V was pared by 4 bases and J by 5 bases, with 2 bases of the junction left unmatched. The CDR3 has 13 amino acids. Full variable domain (rest looked up from reference TRBV19 and TRBJ1-2): DGGITQSPKYLFRKEGQNVTLSCEQNLNHDAMYWYRQDPGQGLRLIYYSQIVNDFQKGDIAEGYSVSREKKESFPLTVTSAQKNPTAFYLCASSTDRGYGYTFGSGTRLTVV.

The chain links TRBV21-1 to TRBJ1-5. TRBV21-1 is a listed pseudogene. The CDR3 has 15 amino acids. The CDR3 sequence is CASSPGFGGNQPQHF. The CDR3 bases are TGTGCCAGCAGCCCGGGGTTTGGGGGCAATCAGCCCCAGCATTTT.

This clone showed up just once. V is TRBV24-1 and J is TRBJ2-3; 7 bases map to TRBD1. Germline V gene data show CDR1 as KGHDR and CDR2 as SFDVKD. The junction had 1 base not matched to a gene; V was cut back by 2 bases and J by 3 bases. The CDR3 runs 14 residues. The CDR3 DNA reads TGTGCCACCAGTGATTGGACAGGTACAGATACGCAGTATTTT. Its translation is CATSDWTGTDTQYF.

The chain couples TRBV4-2 to TRBJ2-1; 7 nucleotides line up with TRBD2. Germline CDR1 LGHNA, CDR2 YNFKEQ. There are 16 residues in the CDR3. J lost 9 bases, V lost 0 bases, and 11 bases had no gene match. CDR3: CASSQEKSGVGGEQFF. CDR3 DNA: TGTGCCAGCAGCCAAGAAAAAAGCGGGGTGGGTGGTGAGCAGTTCTTC.

This sequence joins TRBV18 and TRBJ1-1; 7 nucleotides agree with TRBD1. After removal of 2 bases from V and 7 bases from J, the junction contained 10 bases not matched to a gene. Germline V CDR1 and CDR2: KGHSH, LQKENI. The CDR3 length is 15 residues. The CDR3 here is CASSPSPQGGGEAFF. CDR3 bases: TGTGCCAGCTCACCAAGCCCTCAGGGGGGTGGTGAAGCTTTCTTT. The full variable domain, completed using reference TRBV18 and TRBJ1-1, is NAGVMQNPRHLVRRRGQEARLRCSPMKGHSHVYWYRQLPEEGLKFMVYLQKENIIDESGMPKERFSAEFPKEGPSILRIQQVVRGDSAAYFCASSPSPQGGGEAFFGQGTRLTVV.